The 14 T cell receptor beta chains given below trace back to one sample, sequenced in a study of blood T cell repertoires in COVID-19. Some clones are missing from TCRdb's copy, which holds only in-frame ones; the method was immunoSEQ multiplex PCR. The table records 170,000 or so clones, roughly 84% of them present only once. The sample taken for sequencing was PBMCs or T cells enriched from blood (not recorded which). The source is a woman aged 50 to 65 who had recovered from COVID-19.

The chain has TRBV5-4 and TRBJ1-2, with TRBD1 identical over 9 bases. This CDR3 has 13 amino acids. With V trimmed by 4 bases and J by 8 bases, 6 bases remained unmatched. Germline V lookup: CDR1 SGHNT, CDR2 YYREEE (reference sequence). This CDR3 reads CASSPDRGVGYTF. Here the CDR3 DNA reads TGTGCCAGCAGCCCGGACAGGGGCGTAGGCTACACCTTC.

The CDR3 coding sequence is TGTGCCAGCAGGCCCTGGGGCAGCGACTATGGCTACACCTTC. Amino acids: CASRPWGSDYGYTF. V and J are TRBV7-2 and TRBJ1-2, with D possibly being TRBD1 (5 bases). The CDR3 runs 14 residues. The ends were cut back, 6 bases at V and 3 bases at J, with 14 bases in the middle. Per germline, CDR1 SGHTA and CDR2 FQGNSA.

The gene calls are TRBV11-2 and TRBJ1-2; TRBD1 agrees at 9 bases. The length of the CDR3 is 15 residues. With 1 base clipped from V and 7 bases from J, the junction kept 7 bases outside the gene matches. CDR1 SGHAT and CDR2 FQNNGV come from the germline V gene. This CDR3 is CASSLALQGASGYTF. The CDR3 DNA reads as TGTGCCAGCAGCTTAGCCCTACAGGGGGCGAGTGGCTACACCTTC.

CDR3 DNA: TGTGCCAGCAGAGGGACACACAATTCACCCCTCCACTTT. Translated: CASRGTHNSPLHF. The chain employs TRBV14 and TRBJ1-6; possibly TRBD1 for D (6 bases). CDR3 length equals 13 residues. The V end was cut by 6 bases, the J end by 7 bases, with 10 bases between. Germline assignment: CDR1 SGHDN and CDR2 FVKESK.

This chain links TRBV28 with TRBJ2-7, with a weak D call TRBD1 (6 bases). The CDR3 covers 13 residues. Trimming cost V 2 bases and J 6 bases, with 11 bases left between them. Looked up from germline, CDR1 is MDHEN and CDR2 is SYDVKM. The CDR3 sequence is CASSLGQYSEQYF. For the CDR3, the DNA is TGTGCCAGCAGTTTAGGACAGTATTCCGAGCAGTACTTC. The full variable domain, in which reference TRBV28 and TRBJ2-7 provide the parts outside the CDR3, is DVKVTQSSRYLVKRTGEKVFLECVQDMDHENMFWYRQDPGLGLRLIYFSYDVKMKEKGDIPEGYSVSREKKERFSLILESASTNQTSMYLCASSLGQYSEQYFGPGTRLTVT.

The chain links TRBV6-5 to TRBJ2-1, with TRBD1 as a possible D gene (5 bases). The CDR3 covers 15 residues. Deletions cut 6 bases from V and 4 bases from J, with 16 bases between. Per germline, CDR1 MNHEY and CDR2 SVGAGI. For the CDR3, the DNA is TGTGCCAGCAGCCCCAGGGATCTTGAGTACAATGAGCAGTTCTTC. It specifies CASSPRDLEYNEQFF.

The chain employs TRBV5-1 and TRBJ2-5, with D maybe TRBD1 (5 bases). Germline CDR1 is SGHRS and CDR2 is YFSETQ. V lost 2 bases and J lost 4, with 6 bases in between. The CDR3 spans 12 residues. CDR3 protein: CASSLRGETQYF. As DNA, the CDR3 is TGCGCCAGCAGCTTAAGGGGAGAGACCCAGTACTTC.

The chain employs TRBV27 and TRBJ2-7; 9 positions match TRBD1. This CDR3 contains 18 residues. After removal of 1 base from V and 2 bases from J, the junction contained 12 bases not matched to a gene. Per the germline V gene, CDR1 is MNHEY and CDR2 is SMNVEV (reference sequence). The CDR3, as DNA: TGTGCCAGCAGTTTATTCCCCCCCCGGGACAGGGCAACCTACGAGCAGTACTTC. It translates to CASSLFPPRDRATYEQYF.

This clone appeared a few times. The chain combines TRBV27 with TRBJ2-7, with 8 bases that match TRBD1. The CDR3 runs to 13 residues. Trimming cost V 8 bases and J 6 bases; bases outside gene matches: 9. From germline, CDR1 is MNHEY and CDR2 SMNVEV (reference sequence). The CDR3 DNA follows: TGTGCCAGCCATAGACAGGGGACAAGCGAGCAGTACTTC. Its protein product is CASHRQGTSEQYF.

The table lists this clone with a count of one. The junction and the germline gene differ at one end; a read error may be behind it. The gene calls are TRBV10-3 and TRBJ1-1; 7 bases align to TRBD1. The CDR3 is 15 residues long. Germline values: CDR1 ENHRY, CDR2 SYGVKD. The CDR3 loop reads CAISKSAGGNTEAFF. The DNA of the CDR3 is TGTGCCATCAGTAAGTCGGCAGGGGGGAACACTGAAGCTTTCTTT.

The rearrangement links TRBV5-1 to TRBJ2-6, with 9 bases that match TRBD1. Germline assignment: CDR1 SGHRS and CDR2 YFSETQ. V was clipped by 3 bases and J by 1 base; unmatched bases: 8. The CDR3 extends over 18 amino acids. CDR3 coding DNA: TGCGCCAGCAGCTCCACGACAGGGGGGTTTTCTGGGGCCAACGTCCTGACTTTC. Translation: CASSSTTGGFSGANVLTF.

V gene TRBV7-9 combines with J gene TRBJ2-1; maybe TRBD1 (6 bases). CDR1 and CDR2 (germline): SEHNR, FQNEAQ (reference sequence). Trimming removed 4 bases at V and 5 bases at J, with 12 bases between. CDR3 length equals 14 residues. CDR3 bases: TGTGCCAGCAGCTCGTACAGGGTTGACAATGAGCAGTTCTTC. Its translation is CASSSYRVDNEQFF.

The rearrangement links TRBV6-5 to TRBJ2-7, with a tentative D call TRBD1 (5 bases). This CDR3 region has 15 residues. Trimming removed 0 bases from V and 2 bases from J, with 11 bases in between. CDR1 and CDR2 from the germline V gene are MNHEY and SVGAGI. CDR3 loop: CASSYSKTATYEQYF. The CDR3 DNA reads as TGTGCCAGCAGTTACTCGAAGACAGCTACCTACGAGCAGTACTTC.

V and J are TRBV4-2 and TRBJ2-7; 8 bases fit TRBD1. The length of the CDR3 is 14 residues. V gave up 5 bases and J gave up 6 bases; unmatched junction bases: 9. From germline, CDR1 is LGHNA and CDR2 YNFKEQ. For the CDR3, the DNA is TGTGCCAGCAGCGCCGGACAGGGTGGCAGCGAGCAGTACTTC. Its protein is CASSAGQGGSEQYF.